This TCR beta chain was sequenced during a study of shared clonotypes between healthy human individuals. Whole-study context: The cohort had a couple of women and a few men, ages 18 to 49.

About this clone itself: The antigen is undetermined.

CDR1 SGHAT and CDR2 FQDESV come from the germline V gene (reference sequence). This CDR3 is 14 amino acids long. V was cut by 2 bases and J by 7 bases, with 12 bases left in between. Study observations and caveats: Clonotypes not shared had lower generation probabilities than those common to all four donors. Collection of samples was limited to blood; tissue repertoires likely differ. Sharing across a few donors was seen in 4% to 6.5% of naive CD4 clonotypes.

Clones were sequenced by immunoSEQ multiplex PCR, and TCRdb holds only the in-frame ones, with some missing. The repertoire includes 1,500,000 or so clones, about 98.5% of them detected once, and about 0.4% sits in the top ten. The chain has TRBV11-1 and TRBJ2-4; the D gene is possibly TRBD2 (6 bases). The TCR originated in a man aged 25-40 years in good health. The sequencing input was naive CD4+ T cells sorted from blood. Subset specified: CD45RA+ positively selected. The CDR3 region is CASSLLSGRNIQYF. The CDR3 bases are TGTGCCAGCAGCTTATTGTCAGGGAGGAACATTCAGTACTTC.